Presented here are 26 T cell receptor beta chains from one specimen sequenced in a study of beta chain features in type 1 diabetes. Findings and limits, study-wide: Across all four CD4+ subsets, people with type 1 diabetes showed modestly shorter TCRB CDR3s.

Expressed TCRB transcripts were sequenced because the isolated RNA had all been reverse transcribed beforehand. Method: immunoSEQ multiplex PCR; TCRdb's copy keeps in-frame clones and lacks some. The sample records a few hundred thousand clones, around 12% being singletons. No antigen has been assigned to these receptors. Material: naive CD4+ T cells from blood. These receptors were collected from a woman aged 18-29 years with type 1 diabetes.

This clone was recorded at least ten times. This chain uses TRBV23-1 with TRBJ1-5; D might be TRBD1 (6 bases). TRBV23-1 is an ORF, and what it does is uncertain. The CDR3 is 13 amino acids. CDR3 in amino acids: CAPGGDGNQPQHF. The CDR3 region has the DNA TGCGCACCGGGGGGCGACGGCAATCAGCCCCAGCATTTT.

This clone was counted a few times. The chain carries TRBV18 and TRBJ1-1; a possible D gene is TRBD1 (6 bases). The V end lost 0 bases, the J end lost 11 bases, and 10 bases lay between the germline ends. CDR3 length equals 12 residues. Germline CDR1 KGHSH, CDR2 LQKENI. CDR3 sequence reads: CASSPPRGSAFF. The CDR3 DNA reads TGTGCCAGCTCACCACCAAGGGGGTCGGCTTTCTTT.

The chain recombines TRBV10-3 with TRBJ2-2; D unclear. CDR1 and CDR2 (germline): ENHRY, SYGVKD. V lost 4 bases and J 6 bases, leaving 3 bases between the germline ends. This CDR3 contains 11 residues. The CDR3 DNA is TGTGCCATCAGTGTATCCGGGGAGCTGTTTTTT. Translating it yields CAISVSGELFF.

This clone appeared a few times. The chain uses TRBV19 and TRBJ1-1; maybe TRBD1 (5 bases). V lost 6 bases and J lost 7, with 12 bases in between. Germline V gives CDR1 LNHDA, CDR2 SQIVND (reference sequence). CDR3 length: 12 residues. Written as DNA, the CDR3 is TGTGCCAGTAGAGGAAGACAGTATGAAGCTTTCTTT. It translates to CASRGRQYEAFF.

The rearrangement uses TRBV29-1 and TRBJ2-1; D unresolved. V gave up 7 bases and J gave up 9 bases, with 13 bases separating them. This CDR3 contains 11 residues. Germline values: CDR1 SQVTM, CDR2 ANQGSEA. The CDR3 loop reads CSDKRGGEQFF. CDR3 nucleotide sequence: TGCAGCGACAAGAGAGGTGGTGAGCAGTTCTTC.

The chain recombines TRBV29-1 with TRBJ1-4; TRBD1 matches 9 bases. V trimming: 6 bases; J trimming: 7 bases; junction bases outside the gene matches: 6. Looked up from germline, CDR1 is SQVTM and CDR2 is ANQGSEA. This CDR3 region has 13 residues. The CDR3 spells CSVAQGAGEKLFF. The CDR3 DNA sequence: TGCAGCGTCGCACAGGGGGCAGGTGAAAAACTGTTTTTT.

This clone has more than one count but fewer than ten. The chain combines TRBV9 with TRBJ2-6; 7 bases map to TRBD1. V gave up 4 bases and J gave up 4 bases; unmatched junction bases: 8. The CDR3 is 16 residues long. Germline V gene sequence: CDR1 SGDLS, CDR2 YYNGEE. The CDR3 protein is CASSTRQGTGANVLTF. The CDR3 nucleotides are TGTGCCAGCAGCACCAGACAGGGTACCGGGGCCAACGTCCTGACTTTC. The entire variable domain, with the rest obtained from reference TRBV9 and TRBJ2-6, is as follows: DSGVTQTPKHLITATGQRVTLRCSPRSGDLSVYWYQQSLDQGLQFLIQYYNGEERAKGNILERFSAQQFPDLHSELNLSSLELGDSALYFCASSTRQGTGANVLTFGAGSRLTVL.

CDR3 DNA: TGTGCCAGCAGCTTCGAATCGACAGGAGTGGAAAAACTGTTTTTT. Its protein is CASSFESTGVEKLFF. The rearrangement uses TRBV5-4 and TRBJ1-4; a weak D match, TRBD1 (6 bases). This CDR3 has 15 amino acids. The germline gives CDR1 SGHNT, CDR2 YYREEE (reference sequence). The ends were cut back, 2 bases at V and 8 bases at J, with 16 bases in the middle.

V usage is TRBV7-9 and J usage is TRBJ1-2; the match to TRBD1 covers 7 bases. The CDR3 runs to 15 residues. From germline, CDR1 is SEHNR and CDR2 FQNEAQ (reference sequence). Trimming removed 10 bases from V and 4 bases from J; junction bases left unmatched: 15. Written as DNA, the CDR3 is TGTGCCACGTGGGCTCCCAGGGGGATCAGCTATGGCTACACCTTC. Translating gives CATWAPRGISYGYTF. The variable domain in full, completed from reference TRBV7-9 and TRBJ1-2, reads DTGVSQNPRHKITKRGQNVTFRCDPISEHNRLYWYRQTLGQGPEFLTYFQNEAQLEKSRLLSDRFSAERPKGSFSTLEIQRTEQGDSAMYLCATWAPRGISYGYTFGSGTRLTVV.

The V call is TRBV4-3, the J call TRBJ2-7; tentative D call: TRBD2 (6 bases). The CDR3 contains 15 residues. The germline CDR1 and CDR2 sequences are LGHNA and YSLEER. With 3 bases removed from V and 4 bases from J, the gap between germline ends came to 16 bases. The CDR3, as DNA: TGCGCCAGCAGCCAGGTCGAGGAGGGCCCTTACGAGCAGTACTTC. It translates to CASSQVEEGPYEQYF.

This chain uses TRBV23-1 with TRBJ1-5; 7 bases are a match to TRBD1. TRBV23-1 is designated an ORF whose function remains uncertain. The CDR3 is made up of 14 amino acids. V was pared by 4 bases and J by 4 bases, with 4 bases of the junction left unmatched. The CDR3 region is CASSPRDSNQPQHF. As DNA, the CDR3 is TGCGCCAGCAGTCCTCGGGACAGTAATCAGCCCCAGCATTTT.

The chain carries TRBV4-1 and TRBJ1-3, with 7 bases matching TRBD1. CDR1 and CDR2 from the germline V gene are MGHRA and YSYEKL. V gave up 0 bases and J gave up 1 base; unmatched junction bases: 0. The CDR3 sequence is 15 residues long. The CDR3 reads CASSQEGQSGNTIYF. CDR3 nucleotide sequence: TGCGCCAGCAGCCAAGAGGGACAGTCTGGAAACACCATATATTTT.

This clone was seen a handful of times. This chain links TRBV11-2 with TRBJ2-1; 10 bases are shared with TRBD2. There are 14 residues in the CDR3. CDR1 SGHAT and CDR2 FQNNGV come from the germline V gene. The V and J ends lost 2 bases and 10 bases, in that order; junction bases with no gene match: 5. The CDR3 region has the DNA TGTGCCAGCAGCTTAAGAGCGGGAGGGAACGAGCAGTTCTTC. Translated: CASSLRAGGNEQFF.

The CDR3, as DNA: TGCGCAGGTTCCCGGGACAGGGTAGGTAAGCAGTTCTTC. It translates to CAGSRDRVGKQFF. The rearrangement links TRBV4-3 to TRBJ2-1; 9 nucleotides agree with TRBD1. CDR1 is LGHNA, CDR2 YSLEER, per germline. The CDR3 is made up of 13 amino acids.

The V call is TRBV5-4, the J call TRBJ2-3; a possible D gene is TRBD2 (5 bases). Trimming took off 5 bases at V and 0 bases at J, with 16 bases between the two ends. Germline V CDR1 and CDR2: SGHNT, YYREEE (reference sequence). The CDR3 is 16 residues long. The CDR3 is CASRTGLATSTDTQYF. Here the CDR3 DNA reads TGTGCCAGCAGAACCGGACTGGCGACTAGCACAGATACGCAGTATTTT. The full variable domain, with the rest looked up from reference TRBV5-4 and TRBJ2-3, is ETGVTQSPTHLIKTRGQQVTLRCSSQSGHNTVSWYQQALGQGPQFIFQYYREEENGRGNFPPRFSGLQFPNYSSELNVNALELDDSALYLCASRTGLATSTDTQYFGPGTRLTVL.

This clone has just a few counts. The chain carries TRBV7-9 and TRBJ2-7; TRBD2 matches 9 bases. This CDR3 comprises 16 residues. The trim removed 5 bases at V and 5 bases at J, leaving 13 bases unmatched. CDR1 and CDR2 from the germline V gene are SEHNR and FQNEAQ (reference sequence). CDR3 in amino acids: CASSPRYAGGYNEQYF. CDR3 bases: TGTGCCAGCAGCCCACGGTATGCGGGGGGGTACAACGAGCAGTACTTC.

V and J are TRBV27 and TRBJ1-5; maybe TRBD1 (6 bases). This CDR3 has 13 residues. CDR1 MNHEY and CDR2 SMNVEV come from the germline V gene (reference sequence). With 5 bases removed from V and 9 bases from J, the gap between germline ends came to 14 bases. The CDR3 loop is CASSLASDRPQHF. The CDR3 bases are TGTGCCAGCAGTCTCGCTTCGGACAGGCCCCAGCATTTT.

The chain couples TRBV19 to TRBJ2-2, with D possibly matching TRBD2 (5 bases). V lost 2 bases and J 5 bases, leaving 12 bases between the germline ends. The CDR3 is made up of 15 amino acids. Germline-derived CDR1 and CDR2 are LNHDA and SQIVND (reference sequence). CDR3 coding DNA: TGTGCCAGTAGTATACGGAGGATTGAGACCGGGGAGCTGTTTTTT. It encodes CASSIRRIETGELFF.

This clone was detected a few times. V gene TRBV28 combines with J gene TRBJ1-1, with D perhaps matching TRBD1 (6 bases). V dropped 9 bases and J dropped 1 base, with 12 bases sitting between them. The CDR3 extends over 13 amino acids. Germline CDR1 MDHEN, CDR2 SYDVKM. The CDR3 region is CASCSGQNTEAFF. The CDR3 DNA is TGTGCCAGTTGCTCGGGACAGAACACTGAAGCTTTCTTT.

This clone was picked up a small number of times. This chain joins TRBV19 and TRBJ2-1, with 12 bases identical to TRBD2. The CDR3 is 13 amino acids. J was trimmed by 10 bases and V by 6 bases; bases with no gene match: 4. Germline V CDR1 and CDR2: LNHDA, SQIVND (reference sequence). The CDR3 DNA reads TGTGCCAGTAGCGGACTAGCGGGATTGGAGCAGTTCTTC. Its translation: CASSGLAGLEQFF.

The CDR3 sequence: CASSRMSRVNTGELFF. The CDR3, as DNA: TGTGCCAGCAGCCGTATGTCCAGGGTGAACACCGGGGAGCTGTTTTTT. This rearrangement joins TRBV9 to TRBJ2-2; TRBD1 might be the D (5 bases). In germline, CDR1 is SGDLS, CDR2 YYNGEE. This CDR3 is built from 16 residues. Trimming cost V 4 bases and J 1 base, with 14 bases left between them.

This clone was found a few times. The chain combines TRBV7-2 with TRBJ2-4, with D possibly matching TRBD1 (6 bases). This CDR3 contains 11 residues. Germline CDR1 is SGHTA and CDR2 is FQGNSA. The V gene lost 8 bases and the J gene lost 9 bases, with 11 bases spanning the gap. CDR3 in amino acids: CASEGVSIQYF. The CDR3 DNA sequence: TGTGCCAGCGAGGGGGTTAGCATTCAGTACTTC.

CDR3 residues: CAISELHPGGGYNEQFF. For the CDR3, the DNA is TGTGCCATCAGTGAGCTACACCCGGGAGGGGGCTACAATGAGCAGTTCTTC. The chain has TRBV10-3 and TRBJ2-1, with TRBD2 matching over 8 bases. Trimming removed 2 bases from V and 3 bases from J; junction bases left unmatched: 9. The CDR3 runs 17 residues. Germline V CDR1 and CDR2: ENHRY, SYGVKD.

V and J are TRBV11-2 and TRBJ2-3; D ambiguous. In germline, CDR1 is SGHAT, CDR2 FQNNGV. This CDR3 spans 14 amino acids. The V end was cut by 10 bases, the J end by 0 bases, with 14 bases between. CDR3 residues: CAIRNWASTDTQYF. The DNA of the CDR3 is TGTGCCATCAGAAACTGGGCTAGCACAGATACGCAGTATTTT.

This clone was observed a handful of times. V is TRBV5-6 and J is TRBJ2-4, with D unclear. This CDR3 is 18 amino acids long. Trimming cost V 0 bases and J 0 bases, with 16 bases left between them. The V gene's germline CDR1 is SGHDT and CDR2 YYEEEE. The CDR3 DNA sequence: TGTGCCAGCAGCTTGGCCGGCTCAGACTTCTTAGCCAAAAACATTCAGTACTTC. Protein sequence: CASSLAGSDFLAKNIQYF.

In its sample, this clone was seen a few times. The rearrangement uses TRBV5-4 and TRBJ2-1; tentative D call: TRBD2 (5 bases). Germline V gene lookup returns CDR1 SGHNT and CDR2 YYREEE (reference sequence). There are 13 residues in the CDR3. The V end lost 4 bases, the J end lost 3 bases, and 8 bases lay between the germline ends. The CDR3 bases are TGTGCCAGCAGCCCCGAGGGCTACAATGAGCAGTTCTTC. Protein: CASSPEGYNEQFF.